This T cell receptor (beta chain) appears in the sequencing data of a study of human CD8 memory T cell subsets (dated by TCRdb to between 2020 and 2021). For the wider study: The clonal relationships among stem-like (TSTEM), progenitor exhausted-like (TPEX) and effector memory CD8+ T cell subsets were assessed by comparing the TCRbeta repertoires of these subsets. Five or six donors each provided TSTEM, TPEX and effector memory subsets, from which TCRbeta repertoires were obtained.

General study outcomes and caveats: Only TCRbeta chains were sequenced, and repertoire comparisons were based on roughly six donors, with testing performed by paired t-tests and Bonferroni correction. Based on Chao1 estimates, TSTEM subsets appeared to have greater repertoire diversity than TPEX subsets, which could potentially reflect a broader range of specificities. Normalized Shannon-Wiener diversity was similarly high in the TSTEM and TPEX subsets, while the effector memory subsets were comparatively less diverse. Although both stem-like subsets shared clonotypes with effector memory cells, the overlap between TSTEM and TPEX repertoires was minimal, suggesting distinct antigen spectra for the TSTEM and TPEX subsets.

Density gradient separation was used to isolate peripheral blood mononuclear cells from healthy donor buffy coats. The study enriched total CD8+ T cells through negative magnetic separation using EasySep or MojoSort CD8+ T cell isolation kits. An RNeasy Mini Kit was used to extract total RNA from duplicate vials of under 190,000 sorted CD8+ T cells per subset. The PBMCs were used fresh or after being cryopreserved in fetal bovine serum with 10% DMSO. Fluorescence-activated cell sorting on a FACSAria III was used to sort the CD8+ T cell subsets to purity. Instrument on record: NextSeq 550. A Human TCR Profiling Kit was used to prepare UMI-labeled 5' RACE TCRbeta libraries. Every TCRbeta library was prepared in parallel with an identical number of PCR cycles. The paper's data handling went like this. Each TCRbeta library contained between roughly 3,000 and 18,000 functional CDR3beta clonotypes. MIGEC 1.2.9 handled UMI extraction and consensus assembly, with a minimum of three reads required per UMI. In-frame CDR3beta repertoires were extracted with MiXCR 3.0.3. Each sample was downsampled to 42,000 randomly selected UMIs before diversity metrics were calculated in VDJtools 1.2.1. For each sample pair, the repertoire overlap metrics D, R and F2 were calculated in VDJtools using the top 3,000 clones. Based on TCRdb reprocessing of the reads, there is one entry per CDR3 protein sequence, and DNA is missing. TCRdb, not the original authors, processed these V and J calls. The sample's table lists a count of roughly 4,000 distinct CDR3 sequences. Jointly, the top ten make up around 33% of the sample.

Of note for this clonotype: Its antigen is still unknown.

Source material: CD8+ effector memory T cells (TEM) sorted from PBMCs. The cell subset or site label, read with the paper, signifies: effector memory CD8 T cells, CCR7- CD45RO+ CD95+. This sequence was found in a human donor in good health.

CDR3 sequence: CSAAPKIFRQGWGYTF. This sequence uses TRBV20-1 and TRBJ1-2; TCRdb indicates TRBD1, and absent DNA this call remains unverified. The CDR3 goes from the cysteine to the phenylalanine over 16 residues. No DNA sequence was recorded. CDR1 and CDR2, per the germline V gene (reference sequence), are DFQATT and SNEGSKA.